This TCR beta chain originates from a study of T cells in Graves' hyperthyroidism and ophthalmopathy. There were TCR beta CDR3 regions amplified from RNA transcripts. The HTBI set primed first-round TCR CDR3 RT-PCR. TCRdb independently ran MiXCR on the multiplex PCR reads; one entry per CDR3 protein. The sample lists about 610,000 distinct CDR3 sequences; about half were seen once. Patients aged 18 to 65 had newly diagnosed hyperthyroidism of under 2 months' duration. The sequencing sample was made of peripheral blood or thyroid tissue (not recorded which). The TCR sequence derives from a woman under 30 with Graves' hyperthyroidism.

CDR3 loop: CSARQGGHNTEAFF. The CDR3 nucleotides read TGCAGCGCTAGACAGGGGGGGCATAACACTGAAGCTTTCTTT. This chain joins TRBV29-1 and TRBJ1-1, with 9 bases lining up with TRBD1. The germline V gene encodes CDR1 SQVTM and CDR2 ANQGSEA. Trimming took 7 bases from V and 2 from J; bases not matched to a gene: 8. This CDR3 region has 14 residues.